A selection of T cell receptor beta chains follows, all from one sample in a study of cytomegalovirus exposure and HLA in healthy donors. The data were produced by immunoSEQ multiplex PCR, yet TCRdb's version contains in-frame clones alone and is incomplete. This repertoire shows about 150,000 clones, approximately 69% found once; its top ten account for under 2.5%. Sequencing input: PBMCs. These receptors were obtained from a man aged 25 to 45 in good health and CMV-seronegative. The CDR3 runs from the conserved cysteine through the conserved F or W. The order of the fields is V gene, D gene, J gene, clone size, CDR3 DNA, CDR3 protein. D genes are given only for firm matches. Not all rows give a size; the values are once, few, many and, for expanded clones, a class.

v_gene: TRBV7-2; d_gene: .; j_gene: TRBJ2-3; abundance: .; CDR3nt: TGTGCCAGCAGCTTAGAGTGGGGGCTGTCAGATACGCAGTATTTT; CDR3aa: CASSLEWGLSDTQYF
v_gene: TRBV6-1; d_gene: TRBD2; j_gene: TRBJ2-3; abundance: once; CDR3nt: TGTGCCAGCAGTGGGGGGGGAGCGGGGGGGCCCGCAGATACGCAGTATTTT; CDR3aa: CASSGGGAGGPADTQYF
v_gene: TRBV5-1; d_gene: .; j_gene: TRBJ2-2; abundance: .; CDR3nt: TGCGCCAGCAGCTTGGCCTGGACGGGAAGAAACACCGGGGAGCTGTTTTTT; CDR3aa: CASSLAWTGRNTGELFF
v_gene: TRBV19; d_gene: .; j_gene: TRBJ2-7; abundance: few; CDR3nt: TGTGCCAGCGCCGCCGGACTCCTTTCCTACGAGCAGTACTTC; CDR3aa: CASAAGLLSYEQYF
v_gene: TRBV27; d_gene: TRBD1; j_gene: TRBJ1-5; abundance: .; CDR3nt: TGTGCCAGCAGTTTTCGGACAGGGGGCAATCAGCCCCAGCATTTT; CDR3aa: CASSFRTGGNQPQHF
v_gene: TRBV7-9; d_gene: .; j_gene: TRBJ1-5; abundance: .; CDR3nt: TGTTCCAGTGCCCAGGGAAACCAGCCCCAGCATTTT; CDR3aa: CSSAQGNQPQHF
v_gene: TRBV7-9; d_gene: .; j_gene: TRBJ1-3; abundance: .; CDR3nt: TGTGCCAGCAGCTCCAGGCGAAACACCATATATTTT; CDR3aa: CASSSRRNTIYF
v_gene: TRBV30; d_gene: TRBD1; j_gene: TRBJ1-1; abundance: .; CDR3nt: TGTGCCTGGAGTGCCAGGGGGTACACTGAAGCTTTCTTT; CDR3aa: CAWSARGYTEAFF
v_gene: TRBV28; d_gene: TRBD2; j_gene: TRBJ2-7; abundance: .; CDR3nt: TGTGCCAGCAGATCTAGCGGGGGGGCCTACGAGCAGTACTTC; CDR3aa: CASRSSGGAYEQYF
v_gene: TRBV5-1; d_gene: .; j_gene: TRBJ2-7; abundance: few; CDR3nt: TGCGCCAGCAGCTTTCGGGGGGCGGCCTACGAGCAGTACTTC; CDR3aa: CASSFRGAAYEQYF
v_gene: TRBV7-2; d_gene: .; j_gene: TRBJ2-5; abundance: few; CDR3nt: TGTGCCAGCAGCTTTAGCGCCGGGGAGACCCAGTACTTC; CDR3aa: CASSFSAGETQYF